Presented here are 8 T cell receptor beta chains from one specimen sequenced in a study of blood T cell repertoires in COVID-19. Only in-frame clones appear in the TCRdb table, and some are missing; sequencing was by immunoSEQ multiplex PCR. The sample lists about 84,000 clones; 65% to 85% were seen once. The source material was peripheral blood. The receptors derive from a man older than 75 with active or convalescent COVID-19.

The J gene is TRBJ1-1, the V gene TRBV19; D unclear. Germline lookup yields CDR1 LNHDA and CDR2 SQIVND (reference sequence). V shed 4 bases and J shed 0 bases, with 9 bases lying between them. This CDR3 spans 14 amino acids. The CDR3 coding sequence is TGTGCCAGTAGTAGACGGGAGATGAACACTGAAGCTTTCTTT. Translating gives CASSRREMNTEAFF.

V and J are TRBV10-3 and TRBJ1-1; D gene unclear. The V gene's germline CDR1 is ENHRY and CDR2 SYGVKD. The V end was cut by 0 bases, the J end by 5 bases, with 10 bases between. The CDR3 is 14 amino acids. The CDR3 spells CAISESIVWTEAFF. The DNA of the CDR3 is TGTGCCATCAGTGAGTCGATAGTATGGACTGAAGCTTTCTTT.

The gene calls are TRBV27 and TRBJ1-2; 9 positions match TRBD1. Germline V gives CDR1 MNHEY, CDR2 SMNVEV (reference sequence). The V gene end was trimmed by 9 bases and the J gene end by 4 bases; junction bases not matched to a gene: 9. The CDR3 loop spans 14 amino acids. The CDR3, as DNA: TGTGCCAGGCGGGACAGGGAAATGCTCTATGGCTACACCTTC. It is translated as CARRDREMLYGYTF.

The sample holds one count of this clone. The chain has TRBV5-1 and TRBJ2-2; 9 bases are shared with TRBD2. This CDR3 comprises 15 residues. Unmatched junction bases numbered 1, after V lost 2 bases and J lost 2 bases. The germline V gene has CDR1 SGHRS and CDR2 YFSETQ. CDR3 DNA sequence: TGCGCCAGCAGCTTTAGCGGGGGAAACACCGGGGAGCTGTTTTTT. Translation: CASSFSGGNTGELFF.

The V and J genes are TRBV7-9 and TRBJ1-1, with D unclear. CDR3 length equals 12 residues. CDR1 and CDR2 from the germline V gene are SEHNR and FQNEAQ (reference sequence). V was pared by 8 bases and J by 5 bases, with 12 bases between. CDR3 sequence: CASGLEVTEAFF. The CDR3, as DNA: TGTGCCAGCGGTCTGGAGGTGACTGAAGCTTTCTTT.

J is TRBJ2-7 and V is TRBV10-3; D call uncertain. V gave up 3 bases and J gave up 3 bases, with 9 bases separating them. This CDR3 spans 13 amino acids. Germline CDR1 ENHRY, CDR2 SYGVKD. The CDR3 DNA reads TGTGCCATCAGTGAATCTATAGTCTACGAGCAGTACTTC. Protein sequence: CAISESIVYEQYF.

The CDR3 spells CAWSTLRPGNTIYF. The CDR3 DNA sequence: TGTGCCTGGAGTACCCTACGCCCGGGAAACACCATATATTTT. The chain employs TRBV30 and TRBJ1-3; D is unresolved. Germline values: CDR1 GTSNPN, CDR2 SVGIG (reference sequence). This CDR3 is 14 amino acids long. V was shortened by 2 bases and J by 4 bases, with 12 bases between the two germline ends. The full variable domain, completed using reference TRBV30 and TRBJ1-3, is SQTIHQWPATLVQPVGSPLSLECTVEGTSNPNLYWYRQAAGRGLQLLFYSVGIGQISSEVPQNLSASRPQDRQFILSSKKLLLSDSGFYLCAWSTLRPGNTIYFGEGSWLTVV.

The chain uses TRBV7-2 and TRBJ2-2; 11 nucleotides line up with TRBD2. The CDR3 spans 16 residues. Germline CDR1 is SGHTA and CDR2 is FQGNSA. Trimming at V came to 4 bases and at J to 2 bases, leaving 3 bases not matched to a gene. The DNA of the CDR3 is TGTGCCAGCAGCTCCACTAGCGGGAGAAACACCGGGGAGCTGTTTTTT. This codes for CASSSTSGRNTGELFF.